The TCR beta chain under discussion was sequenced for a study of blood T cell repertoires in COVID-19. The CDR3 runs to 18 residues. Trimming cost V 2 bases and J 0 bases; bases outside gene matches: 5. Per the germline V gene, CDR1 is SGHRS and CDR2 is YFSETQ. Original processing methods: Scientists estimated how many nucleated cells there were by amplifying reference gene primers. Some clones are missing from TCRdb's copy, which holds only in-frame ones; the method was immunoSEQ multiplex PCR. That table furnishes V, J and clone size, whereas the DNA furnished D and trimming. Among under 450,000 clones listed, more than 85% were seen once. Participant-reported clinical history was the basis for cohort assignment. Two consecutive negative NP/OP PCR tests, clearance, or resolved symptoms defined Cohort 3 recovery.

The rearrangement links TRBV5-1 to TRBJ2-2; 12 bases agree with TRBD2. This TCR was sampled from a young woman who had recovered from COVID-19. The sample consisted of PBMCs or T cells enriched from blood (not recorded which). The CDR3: CASSLPGLAGANTGELFF. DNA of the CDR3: TGCGCCAGCAGCTTACCGGGACTAGCGGGCGCGAACACCGGGGAGCTGTTTTTT.